This T cell receptor (beta chain) was identified during a study of blood T cell repertoires in COVID-19. Across the whole study: Donors in the United States, Italy and Spain gave samples during acute or convalescent COVID-19. The cDNA or gDNA used as material had been derived from T cells, B-cell-depleted T cells, or PBMCs.

V lost 5 bases to trimming and J lost 4 bases; unmatched junction nucleotides: 5. This CDR3 has 14 residues. From germline, CDR1 is SGHNT and CDR2 YENEEA. In the study's own analysis: Nucleated cell counts were estimated from reference gene primer amplification. TCRdb's copy holds only in-frame clones and misses some; the assay was immunoSEQ multiplex PCR. Clone size and the V and J calls come from that table; the DNA yielded D and trimming. The sample consists of approximately 52,000 clones, about 86% of them appearing once. The clonotype was recovered from a man in his sixties with acute or convalescent COVID-19. The chain is built from TRBV11-3 and TRBJ2-7; 10 nucleotides match TRBD1. Material for sequencing was peripheral blood. CDR3 sequence (DNA): TGTGCCAGCAGCACCGGGACAGGGGAATACGAGCAGTACTTC. Protein product: CASSTGTGEYEQYF.